This TCR beta chain was recorded in a study of cytomegalovirus exposure and HLA in healthy donors. Method: immunoSEQ multiplex PCR; TCRdb's copy keeps in-frame clones and lacks some. The data show 240,000 or so clones, roughly 86% seen once. The CDR3 length is 11 residues. Trimming left V 7 bases short and J 4 bases short, with 8 bases between. Germline values: CDR1 SNHLY, CDR2 FYNNEI. Sequencing used PBMCs. This TCR derives from a woman aged 25 to 39 in good health and CMV-seropositive. The chain combines TRBV2 with TRBJ2-7; unclear D gene. CDR3 sequence (DNA): TGTGCCAGCAATAGAGCATACGAGCAGTACTTC. Its translation: CASNRAYEQYF.